One and the same sample provided the 16 T cell receptor beta chains below, sequenced in a study of blood T cell repertoires in COVID-19. The repertoire was sequenced with immunoSEQ multiplex PCR; TCRdb's copy has only in-frame clones and lacks some. This repertoire shows over 90,000 clones, 81% found once; its top ten account for approximately 23%. Sequenced material: peripheral blood. These receptors were taken from a man aged 80 or over with active or convalescent COVID-19.

V gene TRBV5-1 combines with J gene TRBJ2-1; TRBD2 is a possible D gene (6 bases). CDR3 length equals 13 residues. CDR1 and CDR2 (germline): SGHRS, YFSETQ. Trimming took 7 bases from V and 3 from J, leaving 11 bases between them. In DNA, the CDR3 is TGCGCCAGCCGACAGACTAGCTACAATGAGCAGTTCTTC. Amino acid sequence: CASRQTSYNEQFF. The full variable domain, rest sourced from reference TRBV5-1 and TRBJ2-1, is KAGVTQTPRYLIKTRGQQVTLSCSPISGHRSVSWYQQTPGQGLQFLFEYFSETQRNKGNFPGRFSGRQFSNSRSEMNVSTLELGDSALYLCASRQTSYNEQFFGPGTRLTVL.

This sequence joins TRBV12-3 or TRBV12-4 and TRBJ1-5; D is uncertain. The CDR3 totals 12 residues. V was trimmed by 6 bases and J by 6 bases, leaving 9 bases between them. The CDR3 DNA is TGTGCCAGCAGCTACAGCTCTCAGCCCCAGCATTTT. Its protein is CASSYSSQPQHF.

Concerning this clone itself: Sequence at one end of the junction differs from germline and may be a read error. The chain has TRBV7-7 and TRBJ2-5, with 12 bases identical to TRBD1. The CDR3 is 15 amino acids. Germline CDR1 SSHAT, CDR2 FNYEAQ (reference sequence). The CDR3 sequence: CASSTGTGGFETQYF. The CDR3 nucleotides are TGTGCTAGCAGCACTGGGACAGGGGGCTTCGAGACCCAGTACTTC.

The chain links TRBV5-4 to TRBJ2-3; 7 positions agree with TRBD1. With 4 bases clipped from V and 7 bases from J, the junction kept 9 bases outside the gene matches. Germline CDR1 and CDR2: SGHNT and YYREEE (reference sequence). This CDR3 is 14 amino acids long. CDR3: CASSTDRQKYTQYF. DNA of the CDR3: TGTGCCAGCAGCACGGACAGGCAAAAGTATACGCAGTATTTT.

The V and J genes are TRBV5-8 and TRBJ2-2; TRBD1 agrees at 11 bases. The CDR3 has 16 amino acids. The junction had 3 bases not matched to a gene; V was cut back by 4 bases and J by 1 base. The V gene's germline CDR1 is SGHTS and CDR2 YDEGEE. CDR3 nucleotide sequence: TGTGCCAGCAGCCTAGGGACAGGGGGGAACACCGGGGAGCTGTTTTTT. Its translation: CASSLGTGGNTGELFF.

The rearrangement joins TRBV11-2 to TRBJ2-1; D uncertain. This CDR3 contains 15 residues. The V end was cut by 5 bases, the J end by 0 bases, with 11 bases between. CDR1 SGHAT and CDR2 FQNNGV come from the germline V gene. For the CDR3, the DNA is TGTGCCAGCAGCCCCATCCCGAGCTCCTACAATGAGCAGTTCTTC. The encoded protein is CASSPIPSSYNEQFF.

The chain combines TRBV11-2 with TRBJ1-2, with D tentatively TRBD1 (6 bases). CDR3 length equals 16 residues. The germline V and J ends were trimmed by 1 base and 0 bases, with 12 bases remaining between them. Germline V CDR1 and CDR2: SGHAT, FQNNGV. CDR3 sequence reads: CASSLGTGSSNYGYTF. The CDR3 DNA sequence: TGTGCCAGCAGCTTAGGTACAGGGTCTTCTAACTATGGCTACACCTTC.

The J gene is TRBJ2-7, the V gene TRBV3-1 (or the pseudogene TRBV3-2); the D is unclear. This CDR3 contains 14 residues. Looked up from germline, CDR1 is LGHDT and CDR2 is YNNKEL (reference sequence). V was clipped by 2 bases and J by 2 bases, with 10 bases between them. In DNA, the CDR3 is TGTGCCAGCAGCCAATCGGCGGTGACCTACGAGCAGTACTTC. This codes for CASSQSAVTYEQYF.

This clone was detected only once. The chain links TRBV7-8 to TRBJ2-7; TRBD1 agrees at 8 bases. Trimming took 4 bases from V and 3 from J; bases not matched to a gene: 26. CDR3 length equals 21 residues. Germline V gene lookup returns CDR1 SGHVS and CDR2 FQNEAQ. The CDR3 DNA sequence: TGTGCCAGCAGCTCAGCGTTGGGACAGGCTCGTTGGGCTCCCTTAAACTACGAGCAGTACTTC. It specifies CASSSALGQARWAPLNYEQYF.

V gene TRBV3-1 (or the pseudogene TRBV3-2) combines with J gene TRBJ1-4; D gene uncertain. The CDR3 is 15 residues long. V shed 4 bases and J shed 7 bases, with 16 bases lying between them. The V gene's germline CDR1 is LGHDT and CDR2 YNNKEL (reference sequence). The CDR3 sequence is CASSPAGREGEKLFF. In DNA form, the CDR3 reads TGTGCCAGCAGCCCAGCAGGTCGAGAGGGTGAAAAACTGTTTTTT.

V and J are TRBV3-1 (or the pseudogene TRBV3-2) and TRBJ2-1; 12 bases are shared with TRBD2. Germline assignment: CDR1 LGHDT and CDR2 YNNKEL (reference sequence). The length of the CDR3 is 16 residues. J gave up 9 bases and V 2 bases, and 8 bases lay outside the gene matches. This CDR3 is CASSQWLAGGLGEQFF. In nucleotides, the CDR3 is TGTGCCAGCAGCCAATGGCTAGCGGGGGGGCTAGGTGAGCAGTTCTTC.

CDR3 DNA sequence: TGTGCCAGCAGCTTAAGGTCCGGGACAGGACTCTTGAACACTGAAGCTTTCTTT. Translation gives CASSLRSGTGLLNTEAFF. This rearrangement joins TRBV7-2 to TRBJ1-1; 8 nucleotides agree with TRBD1. The CDR3 contains 18 residues. Per the germline V gene, CDR1 is SGHTA and CDR2 is FQGNSA. V dropped 2 bases and J dropped 0; count of bases not matched to a gene: 11.

The V and J genes are TRBV19 and TRBJ1-4, with 9 bases lining up with TRBD1. This CDR3 is 15 amino acids long. V shed 4 bases, J shed 6 bases, and the junction held 6 bases outside the gene matches. Germline CDR1 and CDR2: LNHDA and SQIVND (reference sequence). CDR3 sequence (DNA): TGTGCCAGTAGTAGGGACAGGGCGGAGGATGAAAAACTGTTTTTT. Its translation is CASSRDRAEDEKLFF. Drawing the rest from reference TRBV19 and TRBJ1-4, the complete variable domain is DGGITQSPKYLFRKEGQNVTLSCEQNLNHDAMYWYRQDPGQGLRLIYYSQIVNDFQKGDIAEGYSVSREKKESFPLTVTSAQKNPTAFYLCASSRDRAEDEKLFFGSGTQLSVL.

V usage is TRBV7-2 and J usage is TRBJ2-5; 12 positions match TRBD2. Germline CDR1 is SGHTA and CDR2 is FQGNSA. Trimming removed 3 bases from V and 5 bases from J; junction bases left unmatched: 10. The CDR3 has 17 residues. The CDR3 DNA reads TGTGCCAGCAGCTTGGGGGCTAGCGGGGGGGCCCGGGAGACCCAGTACTTC. Protein: CASSLGASGGARETQYF.

This rearrangement joins TRBV3-1 (or the pseudogene TRBV3-2) to TRBJ1-6, with D maybe TRBD1 (6 bases). The germline CDR1 and CDR2 sequences are LGHDT and YNNKEL (reference sequence). V was shortened by 7 bases and J by 4 bases, with 14 bases between the two germline ends. The CDR3 is 15 amino acids. The CDR3 protein is CASNREGDYNSPLHF. The CDR3 DNA follows: TGTGCCAGCAACAGGGAAGGGGATTATAATTCACCCCTCCACTTT.

Concerning this clone itself: The junction does not match germline at one end; this may be a read error. The chain uses TRBV4-1 and TRBJ1-4; 11 bases fit TRBD1. The CDR3 spans 16 residues. Germline-derived CDR1 and CDR2 are MGHRA and YSYEKL. CDR3 sequence (DNA): TGCGCCAGCAGTCAAGGACAGGGGGCGTTTGAAGAAAAACTGTTTTTT. Amino acids: CASSQGQGAFEEKLFF.